This TCR beta chain was documented in a study of PD-1 blockade in classical Hodgkin lymphoma. Brentuximab vedotin exposure varied among the patients, all of whom had relapsed after autologous stem cell transplantation. Study results and limitations: There remain no defined causes for the repertoire differences, which possibly reflect disease activity or prior therapy.

Notes on this clone: What it recognizes is unknown.

CDR1 is SGHNT and CDR2 is YYREEE in the germline V gene (reference sequence). V lost 4 bases, J lost 3 bases, and 2 bases stayed unmatched. This CDR3 has 14 residues. The table came from immunoSEQ multiplex PCR; TCRdb's copy has only in-frame clones and leaves some out. This sample carries around 13,000 clones, about 90% of them seen once, and the ten largest clones take roughly 20%. This TCR came from a human donor with classical Hodgkin lymphoma. Material: peripheral blood mononuclear cells (PBMCs), obtained at baseline. The J gene is TRBJ2-2, the V gene TRBV5-4, with 8 bases that match TRBD1. The CDR3 sequence: CASSATGDTGELFF. CDR3 nucleotide sequence: TGTGCCAGCAGCGCGACAGGGGACACCGGGGAGCTGTTTTTT.